The clone carrying this TCR beta chain was observed a handful of times. Its antigen remains unknown. The sample is drawn from a study of response to subunit inactivated influenza vaccine. V lost 5 bases, J lost 3 bases, and 6 bases stayed unmatched. This CDR3 has 15 amino acids. Looked up from germline, CDR1 is DFQATT and CDR2 is SNEGSKA (reference sequence). Overall study results and limits: Authors suggested few new T cells are recruited by each seasonal influenza vaccination.

TCRdb fed the RT-PCR reads into MiXCR, producing one record per CDR3 protein. Of hundreds of thousands of distinct CDR3 sequences listed, over 20% are singletons. Source: PBMCs from blood, taken less than 22 months after vaccination. The clonotype was recovered from a man between 50 and 69 years old who received an inactivated influenza vaccine. The chain has TRBV20-1 and TRBJ2-1, with 11 bases that match TRBD2. This chain's CDR3 is CSAARLAGIYNEQFF. The CDR3 DNA reads as TGCAGTGCTGCCAGACTAGCGGGAATCTACAATGAGCAGTTCTTC.